Sequencing of this T cell receptor beta chain was carried out in a study of T cell responses to AZD1222 COVID-19 vaccine. Germline CDR1 reads SGHTA; CDR2 reads FQGNSA. The CDR3 is made up of 15 amino acids. The V end was cut by 4 bases, the J end by 3 bases, with 13 bases between. Method: immunoSEQ multiplex PCR; TCRdb's copy keeps in-frame clones and lacks some. The repertoire holds tens of thousands of clones, with approximately 91% as singletons. Findings and caveats of the study: Across the whole spike, CD4 TCRs peaked at regions 160-218 and 743-854. Clonal diversity was possibly underestimated, and the donors were mostly white British, with more females. As reported, nearly half of all spike-specific TCRs target variant regions that are unmutated. The study identified only a handful of AZD1222 recipients as seropositive at baseline.

Regarding this clone: The antigen remains undetermined.

The sequenced sample was peripheral blood, obtained on day 0 of AZD1222 vaccination. V and J are TRBV7-2 and TRBJ1-5; the D gene is possibly TRBD1 (5 bases). The TCR originated in an adult in good health. The CDR3 loop is CASSWGGGVNQPQHF. DNA of the CDR3: TGTGCCAGCAGCTGGGGAGGAGGGGTCAATCAGCCCCAGCATTTT.